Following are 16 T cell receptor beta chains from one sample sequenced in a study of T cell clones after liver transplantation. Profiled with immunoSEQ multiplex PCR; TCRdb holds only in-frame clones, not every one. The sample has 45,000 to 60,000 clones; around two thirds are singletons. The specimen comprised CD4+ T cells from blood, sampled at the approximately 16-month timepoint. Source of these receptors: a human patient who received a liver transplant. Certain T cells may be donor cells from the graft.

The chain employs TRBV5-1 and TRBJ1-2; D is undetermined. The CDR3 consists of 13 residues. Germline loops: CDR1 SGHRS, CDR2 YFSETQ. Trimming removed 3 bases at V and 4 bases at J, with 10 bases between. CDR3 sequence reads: CASSSNGGYGYTF. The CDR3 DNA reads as TGCGCCAGCAGCTCGAATGGCGGCTATGGCTACACCTTC.

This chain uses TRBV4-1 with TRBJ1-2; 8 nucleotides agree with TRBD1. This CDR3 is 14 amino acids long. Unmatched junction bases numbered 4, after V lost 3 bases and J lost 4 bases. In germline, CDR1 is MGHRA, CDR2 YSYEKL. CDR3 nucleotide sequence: TGCGCCAGCAGCCAGGACAGGGTATCCTATGGCTACACCTTC. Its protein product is CASSQDRVSYGYTF.

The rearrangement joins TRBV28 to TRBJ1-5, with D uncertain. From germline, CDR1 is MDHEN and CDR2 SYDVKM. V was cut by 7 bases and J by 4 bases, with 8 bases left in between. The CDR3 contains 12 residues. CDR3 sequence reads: CASTTENQPQHF. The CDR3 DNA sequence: TGTGCCAGCACAACAGAAAATCAGCCCCAGCATTTT.

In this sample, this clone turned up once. CDR3 bases: TGTGCCAGCTCTTTCCTTAACAGGGGGAGCTCCTACAATGAGCAGTTCTTC. It encodes CASSFLNRGSSYNEQFF. This chain connects TRBV18 to TRBJ2-1; 8 nucleotides align to TRBD1. Trimming took 6 bases from V and 0 from J; bases not matched to a gene: 10. This CDR3 has 17 residues. The V gene's germline CDR1 is KGHSH and CDR2 LQKENI.

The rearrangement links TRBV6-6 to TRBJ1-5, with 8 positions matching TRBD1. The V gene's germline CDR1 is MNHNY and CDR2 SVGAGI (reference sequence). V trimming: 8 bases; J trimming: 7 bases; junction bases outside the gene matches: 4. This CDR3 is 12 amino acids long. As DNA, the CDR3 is TGTGCCAGCGACAGGGGACGCCAGCCCCAGCATTTT. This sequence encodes CASDRGRQPQHF.

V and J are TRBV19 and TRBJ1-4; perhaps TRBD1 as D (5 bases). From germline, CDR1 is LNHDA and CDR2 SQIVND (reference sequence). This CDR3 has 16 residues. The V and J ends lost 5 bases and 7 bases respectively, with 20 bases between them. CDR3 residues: CASSERGNLGREKLFF. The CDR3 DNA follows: TGTGCCAGTAGTGAGCGGGGCAACCTCGGGCGTGAAAAACTGTTTTTT.

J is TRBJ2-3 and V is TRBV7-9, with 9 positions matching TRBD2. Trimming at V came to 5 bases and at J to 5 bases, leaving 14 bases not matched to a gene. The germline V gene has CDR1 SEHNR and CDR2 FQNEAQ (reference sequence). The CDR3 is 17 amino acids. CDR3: CASSPRRRAGGRDTQYF. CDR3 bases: TGTGCCAGCAGCCCCCGACGACGGGCGGGGGGGCGAGATACGCAGTATTTT.

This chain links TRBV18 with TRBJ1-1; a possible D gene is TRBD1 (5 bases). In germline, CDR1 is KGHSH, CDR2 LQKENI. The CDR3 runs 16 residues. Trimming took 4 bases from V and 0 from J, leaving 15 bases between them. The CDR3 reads CASSQSGGEMNTEAFF. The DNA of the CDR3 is TGTGCCAGCTCACAATCGGGAGGGGAGATGAACACTGAAGCTTTCTTT.

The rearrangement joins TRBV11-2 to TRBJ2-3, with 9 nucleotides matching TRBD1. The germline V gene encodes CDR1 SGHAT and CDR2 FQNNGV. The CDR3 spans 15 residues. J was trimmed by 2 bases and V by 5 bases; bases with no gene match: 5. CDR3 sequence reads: CASSPRDRVTDTQYF. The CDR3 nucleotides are TGTGCCAGCAGCCCCCGGGACAGGGTCACAGATACGCAGTATTTT.

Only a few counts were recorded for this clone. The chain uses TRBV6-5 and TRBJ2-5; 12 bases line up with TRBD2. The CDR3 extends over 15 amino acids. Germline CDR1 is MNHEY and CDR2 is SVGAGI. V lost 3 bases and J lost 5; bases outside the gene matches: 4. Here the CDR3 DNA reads TGTGCCAGCAGTTATGGACTAGCGGGGAGGGAGACCCAGTACTTC. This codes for CASSYGLAGRETQYF.

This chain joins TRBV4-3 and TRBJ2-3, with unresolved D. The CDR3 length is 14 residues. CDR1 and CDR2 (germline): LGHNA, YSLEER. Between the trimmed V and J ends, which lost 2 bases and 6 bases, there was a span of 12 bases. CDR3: CASSQMDQRDTQYF. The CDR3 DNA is TGCGCCAGCAGCCAAATGGATCAGAGGGATACGCAGTATTTT.

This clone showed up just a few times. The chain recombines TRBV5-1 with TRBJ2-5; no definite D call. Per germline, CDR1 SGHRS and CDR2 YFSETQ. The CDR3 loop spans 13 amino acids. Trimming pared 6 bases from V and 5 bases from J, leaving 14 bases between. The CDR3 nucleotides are TGCGCCAGCAAAGACCTTCTCTCGGAGACCCAGTACTTC. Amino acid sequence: CASKDLLSETQYF.

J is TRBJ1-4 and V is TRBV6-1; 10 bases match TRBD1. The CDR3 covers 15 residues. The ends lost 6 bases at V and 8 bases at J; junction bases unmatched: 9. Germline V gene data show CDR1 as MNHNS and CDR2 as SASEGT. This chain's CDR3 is CASRIPGQGHEKLFF. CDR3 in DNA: TGTGCCAGCAGGATTCCGGGACAGGGGCACGAAAAACTGTTTTTT.

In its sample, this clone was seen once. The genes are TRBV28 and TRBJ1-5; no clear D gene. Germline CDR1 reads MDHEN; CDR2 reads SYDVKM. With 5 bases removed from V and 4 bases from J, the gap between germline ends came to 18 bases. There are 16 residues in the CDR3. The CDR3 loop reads CASSPQVGDGNQPQHF. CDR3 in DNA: TGTGCCAGCAGTCCCCAAGTTGGGGATGGGAATCAGCCCCAGCATTTT. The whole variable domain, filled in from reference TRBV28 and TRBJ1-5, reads DVKVTQSSRYLVKRTGEKVFLECVQDMDHENMFWYRQDPGLGLRLIYFSYDVKMKEKGDIPEGYSVSREKKERFSLILESASTNQTSMYLCASSPQVGDGNQPQHFGDGTRLSIL.

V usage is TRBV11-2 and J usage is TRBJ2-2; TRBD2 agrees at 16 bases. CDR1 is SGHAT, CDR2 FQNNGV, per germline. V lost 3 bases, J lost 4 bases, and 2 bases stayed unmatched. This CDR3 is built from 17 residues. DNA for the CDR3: TGTGCCAGCAGCTTTGGGACTAGCGGGAGGGCCACCGGGGAGCTGTTTTTT. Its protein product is CASSFGTSGRATGELFF.

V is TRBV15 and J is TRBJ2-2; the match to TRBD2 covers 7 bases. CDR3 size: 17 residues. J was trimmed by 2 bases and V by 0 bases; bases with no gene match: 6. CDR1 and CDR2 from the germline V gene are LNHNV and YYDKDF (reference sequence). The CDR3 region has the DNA TGTGCCACCAGCAGAGATGGACCTAGCGGTAACACCGGGGAGCTGTTTTTT. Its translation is CATSRDGPSGNTGELFF.